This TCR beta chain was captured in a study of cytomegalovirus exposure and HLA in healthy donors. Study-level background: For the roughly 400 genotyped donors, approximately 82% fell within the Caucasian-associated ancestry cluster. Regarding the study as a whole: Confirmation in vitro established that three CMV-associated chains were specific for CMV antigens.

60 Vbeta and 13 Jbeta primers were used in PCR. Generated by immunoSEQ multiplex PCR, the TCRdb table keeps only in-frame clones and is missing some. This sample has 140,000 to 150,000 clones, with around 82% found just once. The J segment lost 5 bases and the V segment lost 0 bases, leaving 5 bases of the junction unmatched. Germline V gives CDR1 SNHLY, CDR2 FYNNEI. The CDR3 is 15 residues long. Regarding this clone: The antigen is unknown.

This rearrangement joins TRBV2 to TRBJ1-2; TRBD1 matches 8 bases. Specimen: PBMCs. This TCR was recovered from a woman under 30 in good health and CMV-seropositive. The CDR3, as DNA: TGTGCCAGCAGTGAAGCGACAGGGGCGAGTTATGGCTACACCTTC. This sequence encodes CASSEATGASYGYTF.